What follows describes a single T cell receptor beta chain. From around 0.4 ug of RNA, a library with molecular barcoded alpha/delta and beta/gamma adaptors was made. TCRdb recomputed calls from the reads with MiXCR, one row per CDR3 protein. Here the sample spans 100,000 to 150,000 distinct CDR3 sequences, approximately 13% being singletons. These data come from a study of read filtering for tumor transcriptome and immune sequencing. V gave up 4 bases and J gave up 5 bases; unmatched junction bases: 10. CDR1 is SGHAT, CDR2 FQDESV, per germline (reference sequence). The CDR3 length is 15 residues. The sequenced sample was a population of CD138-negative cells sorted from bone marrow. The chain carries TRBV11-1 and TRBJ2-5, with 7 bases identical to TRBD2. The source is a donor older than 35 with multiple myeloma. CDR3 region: CASSSYSRELETQYF. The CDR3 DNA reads TGTGCCAGCAGCTCTTACTCGCGGGAGTTGGAGACCCAGTACTTC.